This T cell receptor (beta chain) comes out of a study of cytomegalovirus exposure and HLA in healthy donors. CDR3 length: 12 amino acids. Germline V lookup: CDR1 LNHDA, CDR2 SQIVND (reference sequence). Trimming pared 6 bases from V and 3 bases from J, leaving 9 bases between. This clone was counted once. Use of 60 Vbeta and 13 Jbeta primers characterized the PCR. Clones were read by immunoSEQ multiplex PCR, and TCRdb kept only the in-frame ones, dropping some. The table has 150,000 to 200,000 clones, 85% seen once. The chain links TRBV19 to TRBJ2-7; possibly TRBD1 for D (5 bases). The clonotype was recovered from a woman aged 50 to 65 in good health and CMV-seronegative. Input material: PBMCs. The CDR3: CASRDQGYEQYF. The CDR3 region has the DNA TGTGCCAGTAGAGATCAGGGCTACGAGCAGTACTTC.